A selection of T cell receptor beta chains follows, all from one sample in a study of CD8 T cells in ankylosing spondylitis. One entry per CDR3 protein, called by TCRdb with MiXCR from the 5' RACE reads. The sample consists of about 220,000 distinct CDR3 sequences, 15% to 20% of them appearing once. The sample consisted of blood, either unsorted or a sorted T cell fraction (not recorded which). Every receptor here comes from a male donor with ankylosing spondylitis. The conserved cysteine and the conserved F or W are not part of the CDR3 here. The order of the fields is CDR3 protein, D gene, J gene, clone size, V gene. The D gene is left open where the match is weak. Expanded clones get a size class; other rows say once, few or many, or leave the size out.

ASSFTSSYEQY | . | TRBJ2-7 | many | TRBV5-1
ASSSIGEGREGKNIQY | TRBD2 | TRBJ2-4 | . | TRBV27
ASSQDVGSSYNEQF | . | TRBJ2-1 | . | TRBV3-1
SVWTSGPYEQY | TRBD2 | TRBJ2-7 | few | TRBV29-1
ASSLVGTDNEQF | TRBD1 | TRBJ2-1 | . | TRBV7-9
ASRTKRESSSYNEQF | TRBD2 | TRBJ2-1 | few | TRBV28
STGTGSWDEQY | TRBD1 | TRBJ2-7 | few | TRBV29-1
ATSSRDRGTYEQY | TRBD1 | TRBJ2-7 | . | TRBV15
SARGGLVNNEQF | TRBD2 | TRBJ2-1 | few | TRBV20-1
ASSYPTSGRWNEQF | TRBD2 | TRBJ2-1 | few | TRBV6-5
ASSFRLADEQY | TRBD2 | TRBJ2-7 | few | TRBV27
ASSLSGVGTEAF | . | TRBJ1-1 | few | TRBV5-1
ASRGGRRYEQY | . | TRBJ2-7 | few | TRBV2
ASGLGQGIEGYT | TRBD1 | TRBJ1-2 | few | TRBV12-5
ASSPGLAGGTSSYNEQF | TRBD2 | TRBJ2-1 | few | TRBV7-8
SASPRQSYNEQF | . | TRBJ2-1 | . | TRBV20-1
SALWGADTQY | . | TRBJ2-3 | few | TRBV20-1
ASSLGSQAYEQY | . | TRBJ2-7 | many | TRBV12-3/TRBV12-4
ASSQDRGVYNEQF | . | TRBJ2-1 | . | TRBV4-2
ASSLNRDYTYNEQF | TRBD2 | TRBJ2-1 | . | TRBV28
ASSFRGQSDYT | . | TRBJ1-2 | few | TRBV27
ATTVAGLYEQY | . | TRBJ2-7 | . | TRBV15
ASSPGGQGGHEQY | TRBD1 | TRBJ2-7 | . | TRBV7-9
SATQTALSNQPQH | . | TRBJ1-5 | . | TRBV20-1
ASSKSRKDRAFHEQF | . | TRBJ2-1 | . | TRBV21-1
ASSLQGNNEQF | . | TRBJ2-1 | few | TRBV5-6
SASLLGTSSSTDTQY | . | TRBJ2-3 | . | TRBV20-1
ASSNPGLESSDTQY | TRBD2 | TRBJ2-3 | few | TRBV27
ASSAGMDYNEQF | . | TRBJ2-1 | few | TRBV6-4
ASSYPASGSEQY | TRBD2 | TRBJ2-7 | . | TRBV5-4
ASSFVPTTGEQF | . | TRBJ2-1 | . | TRBV27
SVSGVKGEQY | TRBD2 | TRBJ2-7 | . | TRBV29-1
ASSLGQLSTDTQY | . | TRBJ2-3 | many | TRBV12-3/TRBV12-4
ASSHNVGANGYT | . | TRBJ1-2 | many | TRBV13
ASSLAKLDGVGETQY | . | TRBJ2-5 | many | TRBV7-9
ASSVKGAGNGELF | TRBD1 | TRBJ2-2 | few | TRBV9
SVEDPGGVNTGELF | TRBD2 | TRBJ2-2 | . | TRBV29-1
ASSQALYDSQETQY | . | TRBJ2-5 | . | TRBV28
ASTRMSARDGYT | . | TRBJ1-2 | . | TRBV28
ASTARGGQGANNYGYT | TRBD1 | TRBJ1-2 | few | TRBV27
SVDFRAGAEAF | . | TRBJ1-1 | many | TRBV29-1